Following are 2 T cell receptor beta chains from one sample sequenced in a study of T cell repertoires in cytomegalovirus infection. MiXCR, applied by TCRdb to the reads, yields one record per CDR3 protein. This sample yields approximately 1,000,000 distinct CDR3 sequences, of which about a third are seen a single time; over 12% belongs to the top ten. These receptors lack a known antigen. The sample consisted of cultured CD8+ T cells from PBMCs, taken from culture after CMV antigen stimulation. The receptors were sampled from a human donor in good health (CMV status not recorded). Some clones in this sample may be carry-over from other donors' samples.

V and J are TRBV6-1 and TRBJ2-7; no reliable D call. V shed 2 bases and J shed 5 bases, with 10 bases lying between them. Germline loops: CDR1 MNHNS, CDR2 SASEGT. CDR3 size: 13 residues. The CDR3 coding sequence is TGTGCCAGCAGTGAATGGGCGACTGACGAGCAGTACTTC. It codes for CASSEWATDEQYF.

The chain employs TRBV27 and TRBJ2-1; 12 bases match TRBD2. V lost 6 bases and J lost 10; bases outside the gene matches: 10. CDR1 MNHEY and CDR2 SMNVEV come from the germline V gene (reference sequence). This CDR3 has 15 residues. Written as DNA, the CDR3 is TGTGCCAGCAGCAGCTTCTCGGGACTAGCGGGCGAGCAGTTCTTC. Translated, it gives CASSSFSGLAGEQFF.